What follows is one T cell receptor beta chain and its context. The data were taken from a study of T cell changes during pregnancy in multiple sclerosis. Libraries were prepared by immunoSEQ multiplex PCR; TCRdb keeps only in-frame clonotypes and omits some of them. Of about 69,000 clones listed, 75% to 95% were seen once; the top ten hold under 0.3%. This CDR3 spans 15 amino acids. With 5 bases clipped from V and 5 bases from J, the junction kept 10 bases outside the gene matches. Germline assignment: CDR1 KGHSH and CDR2 LQKENI. This TCR came from a female donor in good health, enrolled as a control in a pregnancy study. The chain has TRBV18 and TRBJ1-1; TRBD1 matches at 8 bases. The specimen was CD4+ T cells from peripheral blood mononuclear cells, collected in the third trimester of pregnancy. In nucleotides, the CDR3 is TGTGCCAGCTCAGCATCGACAGACAGGGGAACTGAAGCTTTCTTT. As protein: CASSASTDRGTEAFF.